These 18 T cell receptor beta chains originate from one sample sequenced in a study of control samples from healthy donors and cancer patients. Data came from immunoSEQ multiplex PCR; TCRdb stores just in-frame clones and leaves some out. The profile covers tens of thousands of clones, with 82% appearing a single time and approximately 9.8% taken by the ten largest. The sequencing sample was made of blood. The receptors derive from a woman in her sixties or seventies in good health.

This clone has a count of ten or more. The CDR3 sequence: CASSHTGTGSYEQYF. In nucleotides, the CDR3 is TGCGCCAGCAGCCATACCGGGACAGGCTCCTACGAGCAGTACTTC. J is TRBJ2-7 and V is TRBV4-1; 8 positions match TRBD1. The V gene end was trimmed by 3 bases and the J gene end by 0 bases; junction bases not matched to a gene: 4. The CDR3 sequence is 15 residues long. CDR1 MGHRA and CDR2 YSYEKL come from the germline V gene.

The sample holds one count of this clone. This chain connects TRBV2 to TRBJ1-5; D is unresolved. The length of the CDR3 is 16 residues. CDR1 and CDR2 from the germline V gene are SNHLY and FYNNEI. V was cut by 4 bases and J by 1 base, with 14 bases left in between. CDR3 sequence reads: CASSGAVLVSNQPQHF. The CDR3 DNA follows: TGTGCCAGCAGTGGGGCAGTTTTGGTGAGCAATCAGCCCCAGCATTTT.

The chain has TRBV20-1 and TRBJ2-1, with 8 nucleotides matching TRBD1. Germline V gene lookup returns CDR1 DFQATT and CDR2 SNEGSKA (reference sequence). V shed 3 bases and J 6 bases; nucleotides not matched to a gene: 13. CDR3 size: 16 residues. CDR3 protein: CSASQGALGGANEQFF. The CDR3 bases are TGCAGTGCTAGTCAGGGGGCGCTCGGCGGAGCCAATGAGCAGTTCTTC.

Worth noting for this clone: Other DNA sequences in this sample translate to the same CDR3. For the CDR3, the DNA is TGTGCCAGCAGTCGGACGGGCAATCAGCCCCAGCATTTT. Encoded protein: CASSRTGNQPQHF. This chain joins TRBV12-3 or TRBV12-4 and TRBJ1-5; D call uncertain. This CDR3 region has 13 residues. V lost 5 bases and J 2 bases, leaving 7 bases between the germline ends.

The genes are TRBV4-1 and TRBJ1-1; D remains unclear. The CDR3 is made up of 16 amino acids. Germline V gene data show CDR1 as MGHRA and CDR2 as YSYEKL. Deletions cut 4 bases from V and 4 bases from J, with 19 bases between. CDR3 DNA: TGCGCCAGCAGCCTCTCTTTGCAGTCGTACGGCACTGAAGCTTTCTTT. It is translated as CASSLSLQSYGTEAFF.

V gene TRBV10-2 combines with J gene TRBJ2-3; D remains ambiguous. This CDR3 comprises 12 residues. The V gene's germline CDR1 is WSHSY and CDR2 SAAADI. Trimming left V 7 bases short and J 2 bases short, with 7 bases between. CDR3 DNA: TGCGCCAGCAAAGACAACACAGATACGCAGTATTTT. It codes for CASKDNTDTQYF.

This sequence joins TRBV5-5 and TRBJ2-7, with a possible D match to TRBD2 (5 bases). The germline V gene encodes CDR1 SGHKS and CDR2 YYEKEE (reference sequence). The V end lost 0 bases, the J end lost 0 bases, and 7 bases lay between the germline ends. This CDR3 comprises 14 residues. The CDR3 sequence: CASSLGGSSYEQYF. In DNA form, the CDR3 reads TGTGCCAGCAGCTTGGGAGGGAGCTCCTACGAGCAGTACTTC.

The chain links TRBV19 to TRBJ2-7, with a possible D match to TRBD1 (6 bases). V dropped 7 bases and J dropped 0 bases, with 16 bases sitting between them. The germline CDR1 and CDR2 sequences are LNHDA and SQIVND (reference sequence). The CDR3 covers 15 residues. The CDR3 coding sequence is TGTGCCAGTACCCGAAGTGGGGGCGACTCCTACGAGCAGTACTTC. Translation gives CASTRSGGDSYEQYF. The whole variable domain, filled in from reference TRBV19 and TRBJ2-7, reads DGGITQSPKYLFRKEGQNVTLSCEQNLNHDAMYWYRQDPGQGLRLIYYSQIVNDFQKGDIAEGYSVSREKKESFPLTVTSAQKNPTAFYLCASTRSGGDSYEQYFGPGTRLTVT.

The CDR3 protein is CASTGSGVGTEAFF. The CDR3 DNA follows: TGTGCCAGCACCGGATCAGGGGTCGGCACTGAAGCTTTCTTT. The genes are TRBV6-6 and TRBJ1-1; D perhaps matches TRBD1 (6 bases). From germline, CDR1 is MNHNY and CDR2 SVGAGI (reference sequence). Trimming took off 7 bases at V and 4 bases at J, with 16 bases between the two ends. CDR3 length: 14 amino acids.

The V gene is TRBV18, the J gene TRBJ2-5, with TRBD1 matching 9 bases. CDR1 and CDR2 (germline): KGHSH, LQKENI. V shed 4 bases and J 5 bases; nucleotides not matched to a gene: 5. The CDR3 length is 14 residues. CDR3 in DNA: TGTGCCAGCTCACGCGGGACAGGGACGGAGACCCAGTACTTC. It is translated as CASSRGTGTETQYF.

The count of this clone is one. The V and J genes are TRBV14 and TRBJ2-1, with a weak D call TRBD2 (5 bases). Between the trimmed V and J ends, which lost 5 bases and 12 bases, there was a span of 14 bases. Germline assignment: CDR1 SGHDN and CDR2 FVKESK. CDR3 length equals 12 residues. CDR3 amino acids: CASSSTRLGQFF. Here the CDR3 DNA reads TGTGCCAGCAGCTCAACTAGGCTAGGGCAGTTCTTC.

The genes are TRBV5-4 and TRBJ2-7; 9 nucleotides align to TRBD2. Germline lookup yields CDR1 SGHNT and CDR2 YYREEE (reference sequence). After removal of 2 bases from V and 3 bases from J, the junction contained 3 bases not matched to a gene. The CDR3 extends over 14 amino acids. The CDR3 nucleotides are TGTGCCAGCAGCTTCGGCGGGAGGGACTACGAGCAGTACTTC. This encodes CASSFGGRDYEQYF.

This chain joins TRBV27 and TRBJ2-7, with a weak D call TRBD1 (6 bases). The ends were cut back, 6 bases at V and 4 bases at J, with 10 bases in the middle. The CDR3 has 12 amino acids. From germline, CDR1 is MNHEY and CDR2 SMNVEV (reference sequence). CDR3 DNA sequence: TGTGCCAGCAGCTCGACAGGATACGAGCAGTACTTC. This gives the protein CASSSTGYEQYF.

As DNA, the CDR3 is TGTGCCAGCAGCCGACAGGGGGCGATAGATTCACCCCTCCACTTT. Encoded protein: CASSRQGAIDSPLHF. The chain combines TRBV27 with TRBJ1-6, with TRBD1 matching 10 bases. The junction had 7 bases not matched to a gene; V was cut back by 6 bases and J by 8 bases. The CDR3 is 15 amino acids. The germline V gene encodes CDR1 MNHEY and CDR2 SMNVEV (reference sequence).

The gene calls are TRBV7-9 and TRBJ1-4, with D perhaps TRBD1 (5 bases). The CDR3 loop spans 15 amino acids. Germline-derived CDR1 and CDR2 are SEHNR and FQNEAQ (reference sequence). The germline V and J ends were trimmed by 5 bases and 5 bases, with 15 bases remaining between them. Written as DNA, the CDR3 is TGTGCCAGCAGCCGCGGCGGGGGAGGGAATGAAAAACTGTTTTTT. Its protein is CASSRGGGGNEKLFF.

This chain uses TRBV6-5 with TRBJ1-1; D is uncertain. From germline, CDR1 is MNHEY and CDR2 SVGAGI. Trimming shortened V by 5 bases and J by 1 base, and 8 bases separated the two germline ends. The CDR3 runs to 13 residues. CDR3 DNA: TGTGCCAGCAGTCCGCAGGAGAACACTGAAGCTTTCTTT. Protein product: CASSPQENTEAFF.

The rearrangement joins TRBV4-1 to TRBJ1-3; D is perhaps TRBD1 (6 bases). The CDR3 is made up of 15 amino acids. Between the trimmed V and J ends, which lost 2 bases and 2 bases, there was a span of 10 bases. The V gene's germline CDR1 is MGHRA and CDR2 YSYEKL. The CDR3 region is CASSQTDRTGNTIYF. The CDR3 coding sequence is TGCGCCAGCAGCCAAACGGACAGAACTGGAAACACCATATATTTT.

The V gene is TRBV6-2 or TRBV6-3, the J gene TRBJ1-2; TRBD1 might be the D (5 bases). Trimming removed 5 bases at V and 4 bases at J, with 17 bases between. Germline values: CDR1 MNHEY, CDR2 SVGEGT. There are 15 residues in the CDR3. The CDR3 loop is CASSPFQGTFYGYTF. Here the CDR3 DNA reads TGTGCCAGCAGTCCCTTCCAGGGAACTTTCTATGGCTACACCTTC.